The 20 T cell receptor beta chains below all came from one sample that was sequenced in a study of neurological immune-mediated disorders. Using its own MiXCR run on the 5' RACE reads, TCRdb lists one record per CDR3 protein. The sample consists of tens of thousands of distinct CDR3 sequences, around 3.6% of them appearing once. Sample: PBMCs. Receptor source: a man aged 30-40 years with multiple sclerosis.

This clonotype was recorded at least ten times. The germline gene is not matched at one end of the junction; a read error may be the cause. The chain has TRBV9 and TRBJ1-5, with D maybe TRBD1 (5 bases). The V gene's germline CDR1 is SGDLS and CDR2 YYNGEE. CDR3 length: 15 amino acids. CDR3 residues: CASSVGAVSNQPQNF. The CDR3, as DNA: TGTGCCAGCAGCGTCGGGGCCGTTAGCAATCAGCCCCAGAATTTT.

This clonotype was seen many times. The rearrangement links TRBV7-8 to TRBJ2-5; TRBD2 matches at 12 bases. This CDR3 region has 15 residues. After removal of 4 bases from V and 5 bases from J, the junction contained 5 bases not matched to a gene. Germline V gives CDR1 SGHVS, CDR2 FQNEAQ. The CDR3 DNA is TGTGCCAGCAGCTCTAGCGGGGGGGCCTTGGAGACCCAGTACTTC. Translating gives CASSSSGGALETQYF.

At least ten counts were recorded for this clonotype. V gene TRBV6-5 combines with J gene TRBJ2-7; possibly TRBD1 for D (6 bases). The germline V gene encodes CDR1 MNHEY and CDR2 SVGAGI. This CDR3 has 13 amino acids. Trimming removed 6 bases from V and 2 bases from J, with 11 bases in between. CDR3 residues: CASRTGEPYEQYF. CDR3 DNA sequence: TGTGCCAGCAGGACAGGTGAACCCTACGAGCAGTACTTC.

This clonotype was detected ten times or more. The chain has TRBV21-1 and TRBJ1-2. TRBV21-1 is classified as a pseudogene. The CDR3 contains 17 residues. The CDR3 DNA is TGTGCCAGCAGCAAGGGCCTTAGGACGGTAGCTAACTATGGCTACACCTTC. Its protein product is CASSKGLRTVANYGYTF.

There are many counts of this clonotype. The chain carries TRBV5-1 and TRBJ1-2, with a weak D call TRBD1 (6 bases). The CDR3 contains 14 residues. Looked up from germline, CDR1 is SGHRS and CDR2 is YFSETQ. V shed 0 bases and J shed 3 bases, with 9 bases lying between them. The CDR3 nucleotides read TGCGCCAGCAGCTTGGACAGGGCTGACTATGGCTACACCTTC. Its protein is CASSLDRADYGYTF.

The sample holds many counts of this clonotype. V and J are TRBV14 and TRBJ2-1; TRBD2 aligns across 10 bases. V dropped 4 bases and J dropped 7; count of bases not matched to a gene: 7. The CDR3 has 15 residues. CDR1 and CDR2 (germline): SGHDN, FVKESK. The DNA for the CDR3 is TGTGCCAGCAGCCCCATAGCGGGAGGAGGTAATGAGCAGTTCTTC. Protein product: CASSPIAGGGNEQFF.

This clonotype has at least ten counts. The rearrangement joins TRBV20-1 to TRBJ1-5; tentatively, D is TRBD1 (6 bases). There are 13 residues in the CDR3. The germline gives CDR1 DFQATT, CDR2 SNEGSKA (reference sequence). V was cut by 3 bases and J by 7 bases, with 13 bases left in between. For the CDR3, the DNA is TGCAGTGCTAGTCCGGGGGCCGGCCAGCCCCAGCATTTT. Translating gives CSASPGAGQPQHF.

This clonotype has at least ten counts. CDR3 DNA sequence: TGCAGTGCTCCGACAGGGGGCAACACTGAAGCTTTCTTT. It is translated as CSAPTGGNTEAFF. This rearrangement joins TRBV20-1 to TRBJ1-1; 10 nucleotides agree with TRBD1. This CDR3 comprises 13 residues. Germline assignment: CDR1 DFQATT and CDR2 SNEGSKA (reference sequence). With 5 bases clipped from V and 2 bases from J, the junction kept 2 bases outside the gene matches.

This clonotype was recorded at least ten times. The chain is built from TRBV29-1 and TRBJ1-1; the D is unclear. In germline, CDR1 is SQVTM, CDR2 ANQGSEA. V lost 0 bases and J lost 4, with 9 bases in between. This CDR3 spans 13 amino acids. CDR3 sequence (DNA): TGCAGCGTTGAAGATCGGCGCAGCACTGAAGCTTTCTTT. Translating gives CSVEDRRSTEAFF.

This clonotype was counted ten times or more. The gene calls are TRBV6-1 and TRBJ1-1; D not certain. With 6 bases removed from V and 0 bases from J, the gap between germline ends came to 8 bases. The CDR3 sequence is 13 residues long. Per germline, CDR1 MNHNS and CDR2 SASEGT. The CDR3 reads CASRVTVNTEAFF. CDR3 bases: TGTGCCAGCAGGGTGACTGTGAACACTGAAGCTTTCTTT.

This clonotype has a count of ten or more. This CDR3 reads CSASGTSGSLRTDTQYF. For the CDR3, the DNA is TGCAGTGCTAGCGGGACTAGCGGGAGTCTGCGCACAGATACGCAGTATTTT. This sequence joins TRBV20-1 and TRBJ2-3, with TRBD2 matching over 14 bases. The CDR3 runs to 17 residues. Germline CDR1 and CDR2: DFQATT and SNEGSKA (reference sequence). Trimming at V came to 3 bases and at J to 1 base, leaving 6 bases not matched to a gene.

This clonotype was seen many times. CDR3 amino acids: CASSLLAGRSEQYF. The CDR3 coding sequence is TGTGCCAGCAGCTTACTCGCGGGTAGGAGCGAGCAGTACTTC. This chain connects TRBV7-2 to TRBJ2-7, with a tentative D call TRBD2 (5 bases). The germline V gene has CDR1 SGHTA and CDR2 FQGNSA. The CDR3 runs to 14 residues. Trimming took 2 bases from V and 6 from J, leaving 14 bases between them.

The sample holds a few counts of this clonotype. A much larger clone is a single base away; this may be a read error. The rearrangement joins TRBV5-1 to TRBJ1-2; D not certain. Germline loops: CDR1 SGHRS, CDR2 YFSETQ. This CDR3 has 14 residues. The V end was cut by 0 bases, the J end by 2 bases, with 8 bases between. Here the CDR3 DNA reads TGCGCCAGCAGCTTGGGAAAGCAAAACTATGGCTACACCTTC. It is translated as CASSLGKQNYGYTF.

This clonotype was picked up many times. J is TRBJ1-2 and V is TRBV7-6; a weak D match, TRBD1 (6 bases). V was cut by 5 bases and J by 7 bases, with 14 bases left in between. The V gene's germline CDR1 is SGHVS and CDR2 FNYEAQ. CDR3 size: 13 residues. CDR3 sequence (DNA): TGTGCCAGCAGCGCCGACAGGACAAGTGGCTACACCTTC. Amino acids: CASSADRTSGYTF.

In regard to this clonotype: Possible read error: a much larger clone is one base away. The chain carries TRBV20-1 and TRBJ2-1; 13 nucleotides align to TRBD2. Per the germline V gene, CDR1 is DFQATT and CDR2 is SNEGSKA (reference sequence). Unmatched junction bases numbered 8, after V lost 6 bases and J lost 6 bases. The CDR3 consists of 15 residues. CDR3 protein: CSATGLAGMGNEQFF. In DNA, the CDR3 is TGCAGTGCAACGGGACTAGCGGGAATGGGCAATGAGCAGTTCTTC.

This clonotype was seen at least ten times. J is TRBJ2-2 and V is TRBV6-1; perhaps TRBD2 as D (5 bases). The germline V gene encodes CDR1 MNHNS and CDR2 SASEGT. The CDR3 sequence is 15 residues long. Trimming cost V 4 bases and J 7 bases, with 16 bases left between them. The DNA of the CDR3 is TGTGCCAGCAGTGCAACCGACCGGGGTATCGGGGAGCTGTTTTTT. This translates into CASSATDRGIGELFF.

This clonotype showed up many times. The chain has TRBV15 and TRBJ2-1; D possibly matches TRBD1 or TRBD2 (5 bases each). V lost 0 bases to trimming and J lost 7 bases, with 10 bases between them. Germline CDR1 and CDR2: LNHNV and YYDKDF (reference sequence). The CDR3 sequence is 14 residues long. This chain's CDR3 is CATSRDRGLNEQFF. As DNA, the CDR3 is TGTGCCACCAGCAGAGATCGGGGCCTGAATGAGCAGTTCTTC.

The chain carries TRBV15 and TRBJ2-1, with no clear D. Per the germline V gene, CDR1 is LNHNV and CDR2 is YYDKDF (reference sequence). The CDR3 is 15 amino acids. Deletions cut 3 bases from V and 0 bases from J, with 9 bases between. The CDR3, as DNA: TGTGCCACCAGCAGCCGGAATAACTCCTACAATGAGCAGTTCTTC. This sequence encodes CATSSRNNSYNEQFF.

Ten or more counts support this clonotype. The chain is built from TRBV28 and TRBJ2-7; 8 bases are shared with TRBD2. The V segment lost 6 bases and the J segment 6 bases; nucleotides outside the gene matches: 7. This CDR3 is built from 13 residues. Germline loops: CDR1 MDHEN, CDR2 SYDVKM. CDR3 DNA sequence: TGTGCCAGCAGGGCGGGGGGCTGGGGCGAGCAGTACTTC. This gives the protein CASRAGGWGEQYF. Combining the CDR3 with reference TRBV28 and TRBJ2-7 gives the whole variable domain DVKVTQSSRYLVKRTGEKVFLECVQDMDHENMFWYRQDPGLGLRLIYFSYDVKMKEKGDIPEGYSVSREKKERFSLILESASTNQTSMYLCASRAGGWGEQYFGPGTRLTVT.

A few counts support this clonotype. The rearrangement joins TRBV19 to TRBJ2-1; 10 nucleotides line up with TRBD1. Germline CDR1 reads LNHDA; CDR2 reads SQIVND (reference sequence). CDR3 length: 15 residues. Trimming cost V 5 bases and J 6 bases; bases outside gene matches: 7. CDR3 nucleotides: TGTGCCAGTAGTGTCGACAGGGGGCAGCGCAATGAGCAGTTCTTC. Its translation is CASSVDRGQRNEQFF. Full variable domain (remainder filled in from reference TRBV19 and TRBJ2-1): DGGITQSPKYLFRKEGQNVTLSCEQNLNHDAMYWYRQDPGQGLRLIYYSQIVNDFQKGDIAEGYSVSREKKESFPLTVTSAQKNPTAFYLCASSVDRGQRNEQFFGPGTRLTVL.